The 17 T cell receptor beta chains listed next were all sequenced from one sample in a study of OX40 agonist ivuxolimab in advanced cancers. This table comes from immunoSEQ multiplex PCR, and its TCRdb copy is limited to in-frame clones, with some not included. The sample consists of around 67,000 clones, more than 70% of them appearing once. The source was CD4+ or CD8+ T cells sorted from blood, collected in a trial of the OX40 agonist ivuxolimab. The receptor source for this set is an adult with an advanced solid tumor such as melanoma, head and neck, liver or kidney cancer.

This clone showed up just a few times. The V call is TRBV25-1, the J call TRBJ2-7, with D uncertain. With 2 bases removed from V and 0 bases from J, the gap between germline ends came to 8 bases. Germline V gene lookup returns CDR1 MGHDK and CDR2 SYGVNS. There are 14 residues in the CDR3. CDR3 amino acids: CASSERSASYEQYF. The CDR3 DNA is TGTGCCAGCAGTGAACGGAGCGCCTCCTACGAGCAGTACTTC.

The J gene is TRBJ2-7, the V gene TRBV5-6, with 10 bases that match TRBD1. The trim removed 1 base at V and 3 bases at J, leaving 4 bases unmatched. The CDR3 consists of 15 residues. Per the germline V gene, CDR1 is SGHDT and CDR2 is YYEEEE. The CDR3: CASSLLRTGGYEQYF. CDR3 DNA sequence: TGTGCCAGCAGCTTGCTCCGGACAGGGGGCTACGAGCAGTACTTC.

This clone came up a few times. The V and J genes are TRBV5-6 and TRBJ2-1, with D unclear. Trimming took 1 base from V and 10 from J, leaving 12 bases between them. This CDR3 is 13 amino acids long. The germline CDR1 and CDR2 sequences are SGHDT and YYEEEE. DNA for the CDR3: TGTGCCAGCAGCTTGCCTATCGGCATAGAGCAGTTCTTC. Residues: CASSLPIGIEQFF.

This CDR3 is CASSITGTANEKLFF. The CDR3 DNA reads as TGTGCCAGCAGCATTACCGGGACCGCGAATGAAAAACTGTTTTTT. The V call is TRBV5-6, the J call TRBJ1-4; D might be TRBD1 (5 bases). CDR1 and CDR2 (germline): SGHDT, YYEEEE. Trimming cost V 4 bases and J 5 bases, with 15 bases left between them. The CDR3 spans 15 residues.

This chain links TRBV4-1 with TRBJ2-7; tentatively, D is TRBD1 (6 bases). This CDR3 is built from 15 residues. The ends were cut back, 1 base at V and 3 bases at J, with 13 bases in the middle. Germline CDR1 and CDR2: MGHRA and YSYEKL. The chain's CDR3 is CASSQVGRGNYEQYF. CDR3 DNA sequence: TGCGCCAGCAGCCAAGTAGGCAGGGGAAACTACGAGCAGTACTTC.

V gene TRBV28 combines with J gene TRBJ1-4, with TRBD1 identical over 11 bases. CDR1 and CDR2 (germline): MDHEN, SYDVKM. The CDR3 loop spans 17 amino acids. Germline trimming cut 1 base from V and 5 bases from J; bases unmatched to any gene: 6. As DNA, the CDR3 is TGTGCCAGCAGTTTATTGGGACAGGGGGAAAAGAATGAAAAACTGTTTTTT. It specifies CASSLLGQGEKNEKLFF.

The V call is TRBV4-3, the J call TRBJ2-1; D may be TRBD2 (5 bases). CDR1 LGHNA and CDR2 YSLEER come from the germline V gene. This CDR3 is built from 14 residues. With 3 bases removed from V and 9 bases from J, the gap between germline ends came to 15 bases. For the CDR3, the DNA is TGCGCCAGCAGCCACAACCGGGGTTTGGGTGAGCAGTTCTTC. This codes for CASSHNRGLGEQFF.

The chain is built from TRBV7-6 and TRBJ1-2, with 7 bases lining up with TRBD1. Germline V CDR1 and CDR2: SGHVS, FNYEAQ. CDR3 size: 14 residues. V lost 5 bases and J lost 8; bases outside the gene matches: 11. CDR3 amino acids: CASSPGTAALGYTF. The CDR3 DNA follows: TGTGCCAGCAGCCCCGGGACAGCAGCCTTGGGCTACACCTTC.

The chain joins TRBV12-5 to TRBJ2-5, with TRBD1 matching over 8 bases. After removal of 6 bases from V and 3 bases from J, the junction contained 9 bases not matched to a gene. The germline CDR1 and CDR2 sequences are LGHNT and FRNRAP. This CDR3 spans 15 amino acids. The CDR3 region has the DNA TGTGCTAGTGGCGCGACAGGGGCTCCAAAAGAGACCCAGTACTTC. Protein: CASGATGAPKETQYF.

The chain employs TRBV6-6 and TRBJ2-7; unclear D gene. The CDR3 covers 12 residues. Deletions cut 2 bases from V and 4 bases from J, with 6 bases between. The germline V gene has CDR1 MNHNY and CDR2 SVGAGI (reference sequence). The CDR3 reads CASSYTQYEQYF. The CDR3 DNA is TGTGCCAGCAGTTACACACAATACGAGCAGTACTTC.

V usage is TRBV7-8 and J usage is TRBJ2-7; D possibly corresponds to TRBD1 (6 bases). The germline V gene has CDR1 SGHVS and CDR2 FQNEAQ. The CDR3 contains 16 residues. V was shortened by 1 base and J by 1 base, with 14 bases between the two germline ends. The CDR3: CASSLGGTTPSYEQYF. For the CDR3, the DNA is TGTGCCAGCAGCTTAGGGGGGACAACCCCTTCCTACGAGCAGTACTTC.

This chain links TRBV7-8 with TRBJ1-5, with TRBD1 matching over 9 bases. Germline V lookup: CDR1 SGHVS, CDR2 FQNEAQ. Trimming at V came to 3 bases and at J to 11 bases, leaving 8 bases not matched to a gene. The CDR3 spans 14 residues. The CDR3 DNA reads as TGTGCCAGCAGCTTGACAGGGGGAATAGCGGCCCAGCATTTT. Its protein is CASSLTGGIAAQHF.

This clone appeared a single time. The rearrangement links TRBV2 to TRBJ1-2, with a possible D match to TRBD1 (6 bases). Between the trimmed V and J ends, which lost 6 bases and 0 bases, there was a span of 8 bases. This CDR3 has 13 amino acids. The V gene's germline CDR1 is SNHLY and CDR2 FYNNEI. CDR3 nucleotide sequence: TGTGCCAGCAGGGACAGCGCTAACTATGGCTACACCTTC. Translated, it gives CASRDSANYGYTF. The full variable domain, with the rest looked up from reference TRBV2 and TRBJ1-2, is EPEVTQTPSHQVTQMGQEVILRCVPISNHLYFYWYRQILGQKVEFLVSFYNNEISEKSEIFDDQFSVERPDGSNFTLKIRSTKLEDSAMYFCASRDSANYGYTFGSGTRLTVV.

The V gene is TRBV25-1, the J gene TRBJ1-2; 8 nucleotides align to TRBD1. The CDR3 has 18 residues. Germline V CDR1 and CDR2: MGHDK, SYGVNS. J was trimmed by 4 bases and V by 1 base; bases with no gene match: 14. CDR3 nucleotide sequence: TGTGCCAGCAGTGAATCTAACCTCGGACAGGGCTTGTTCTATGGCTACACCTTC. Encoded protein: CASSESNLGQGLFYGYTF.

The CDR3 DNA reads TGCGCCAGCAGACAATCCGGGACAGTCGAGCAGTACTTC. Protein: CASRQSGTVEQYF. The genes are TRBV5-1 and TRBJ2-7; 7 bases agree with TRBD1. Trimming removed 5 bases from V and 6 bases from J; junction bases left unmatched: 8. Germline V CDR1 and CDR2: SGHRS, YFSETQ. The CDR3 loop spans 13 amino acids.

The V call is TRBV7-9, the J call TRBJ2-1; D unresolved. This CDR3 is built from 16 residues. V was trimmed by 4 bases and J by 2 bases, leaving 15 bases between them. Germline-derived CDR1 and CDR2 are SEHNR and FQNEAQ (reference sequence). The CDR3 region has the DNA TGTGCCAGCAGCTCCGTTCGGGCCGAGACCTACAATGAGCAGTTCTTC. This translates into CASSSVRAETYNEQFF.

The gene calls are TRBV10-3 and TRBJ1-5, with 7 nucleotides matching TRBD1. The CDR3 consists of 14 residues. Trimming at V came to 5 bases and at J to 3 bases, leaving 4 bases not matched to a gene. Germline V gene lookup returns CDR1 ENHRY and CDR2 SYGVKD. The DNA of the CDR3 is TGTGCCATCAGTCCTGACAGGGACAATCAGCCCCAGCATTTT. Amino acids: CAISPDRDNQPQHF.